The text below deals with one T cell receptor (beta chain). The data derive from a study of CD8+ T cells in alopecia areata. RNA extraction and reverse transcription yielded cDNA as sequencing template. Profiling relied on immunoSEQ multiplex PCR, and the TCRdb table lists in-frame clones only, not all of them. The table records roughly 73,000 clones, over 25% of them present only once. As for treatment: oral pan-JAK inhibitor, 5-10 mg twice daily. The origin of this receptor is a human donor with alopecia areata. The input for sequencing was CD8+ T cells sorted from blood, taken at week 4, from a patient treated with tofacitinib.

The CDR3 sequence: CSVHDGLTYEQYF. The DNA of the CDR3 is TGCAGCGTGCACGACGGACTGACCTACGAGCAGTACTTC. The V gene is TRBV29-1, the J gene TRBJ2-7, with D maybe TRBD2 (5 bases). V gave up 6 bases and J gave up 2 bases, with 14 bases separating them. The CDR3 consists of 13 residues. CDR1 and CDR2 from the germline V gene are SQVTM and ANQGSEA.